This T cell receptor (beta chain) was sequenced in a study of blood T cells in healthy people across ages. General study points: It was held that the diversity estimates obtained from one million T cells were underestimates. Higher diversity and more naive CD4+ cells were features of long-lived donors, compared to aged donors.

Primed by a sample-barcoded 5' primer and a J-beta primer mix, a second PCR proceeded for 7 to 11 cycles. All samples yielded 2.5 million or more CDR3-containing paired-end reads. A single record per CDR3 protein comes from TCRdb applying MiXCR to the 5' RACE reads. This sample has roughly 800,000 distinct CDR3 sequences, with just under 25% found just once. Germline V lookup: CDR1 SGHRS, CDR2 YFSETQ. The length of the CDR3 is 15 residues. V was pared by 4 bases and J by 2 bases, with 7 bases of the junction left unmatched. This clonotype occurred a few times. The antigen remains unidentified. The sample also formed part of further work on T cells of mothers and their children. That work adds: A few healthy Caucasian mothers, along with their six children, served as the donors.

Source material: blood. This chain links TRBV5-1 with TRBJ1-1, with 8 positions matching TRBD1. The source is a boy aged 5-17 years in good health. As DNA, the CDR3 is TGCGCCAGCAGCCCTATGACAGGGGTTAACACTGAAGCTTTCTTT. This gives the protein CASSPMTGVNTEAFF. The full variable domain, completed using reference TRBV5-1 and TRBJ1-1, is KAGVTQTPRYLIKTRGQQVTLSCSPISGHRSVSWYQQTPGQGLQFLFEYFSETQRNKGNFPGRFSGRQFSNSRSEMNVSTLELGDSALYLCASSPMTGVNTEAFFGQGTRLTVV.